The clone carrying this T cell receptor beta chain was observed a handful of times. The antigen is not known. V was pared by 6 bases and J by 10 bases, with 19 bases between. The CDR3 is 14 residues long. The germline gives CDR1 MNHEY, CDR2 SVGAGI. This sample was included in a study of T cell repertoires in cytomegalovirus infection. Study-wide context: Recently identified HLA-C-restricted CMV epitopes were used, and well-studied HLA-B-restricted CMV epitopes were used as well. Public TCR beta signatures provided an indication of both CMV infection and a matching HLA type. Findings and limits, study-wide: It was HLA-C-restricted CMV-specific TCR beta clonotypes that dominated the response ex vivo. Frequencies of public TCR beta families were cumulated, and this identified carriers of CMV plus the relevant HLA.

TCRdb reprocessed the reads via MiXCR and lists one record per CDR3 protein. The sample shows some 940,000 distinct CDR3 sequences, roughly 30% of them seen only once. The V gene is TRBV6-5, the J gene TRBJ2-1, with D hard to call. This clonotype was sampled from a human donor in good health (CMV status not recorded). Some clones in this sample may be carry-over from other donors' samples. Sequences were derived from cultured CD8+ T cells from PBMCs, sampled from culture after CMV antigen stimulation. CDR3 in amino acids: CASSMKYSGAEQFF. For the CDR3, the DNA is TGTGCCAGCAGCATGAAATATAGTGGTGCGGAGCAGTTCTTC.